This T cell receptor (beta chain) emerged from a study of blood T cell repertoires in COVID-19. About the research overall: COVID-19 samples collected from the United States, Italy and Spain covered acute and convalescent phases. PBMCs, B-cell-depleted T cells, or T cells were the source of the cDNA or gDNA that made up the material.

Looked up from germline, CDR1 is SQVTM and CDR2 is ANQGSEA. Trimming removed 7 bases from V and 1 base from J, with 11 bases in between. The CDR3 extends over 13 amino acids. Generated by immunoSEQ multiplex PCR, the TCRdb table keeps only in-frame clones and is missing some. The repertoire consists of 150,000 or so clones, with 78% occurring once and the leading ten covering roughly 1.5%. The sequencing input was peripheral blood. The rearrangement joins TRBV29-1 to TRBJ2-1; perhaps TRBD1 as D (5 bases). The sequence came from an elderly man with acute or convalescent COVID-19. This CDR3 is CSAWSGSYNEQFF. The CDR3 DNA sequence: TGCAGCGCCTGGTCAGGGTCCTACAATGAGCAGTTCTTC.